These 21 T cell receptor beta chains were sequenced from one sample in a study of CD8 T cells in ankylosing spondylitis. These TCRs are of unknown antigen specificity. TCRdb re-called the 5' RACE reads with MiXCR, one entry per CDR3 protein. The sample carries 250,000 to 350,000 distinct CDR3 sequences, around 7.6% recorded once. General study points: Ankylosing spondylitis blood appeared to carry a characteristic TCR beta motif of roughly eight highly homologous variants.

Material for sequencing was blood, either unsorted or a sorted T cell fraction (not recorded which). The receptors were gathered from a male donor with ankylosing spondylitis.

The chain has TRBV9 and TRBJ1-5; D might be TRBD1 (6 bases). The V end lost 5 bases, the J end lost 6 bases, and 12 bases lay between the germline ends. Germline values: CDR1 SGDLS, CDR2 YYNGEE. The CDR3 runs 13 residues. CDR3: CASSGGGGQPQHF. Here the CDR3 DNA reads TGTGCCAGCAGTGGGGGCGGAGGTCAGCCCCAGCATTTT.

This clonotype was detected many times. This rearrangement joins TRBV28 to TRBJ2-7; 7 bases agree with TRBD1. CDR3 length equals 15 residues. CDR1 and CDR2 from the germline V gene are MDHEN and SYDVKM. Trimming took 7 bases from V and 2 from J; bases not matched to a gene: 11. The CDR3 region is CASNRKPGQPYEQYF. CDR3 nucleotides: TGTGCCAGCAACCGAAAACCGGGACAGCCCTACGAGCAGTACTTC. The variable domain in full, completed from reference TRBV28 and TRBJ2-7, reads DVKVTQSSRYLVKRTGEKVFLECVQDMDHENMFWYRQDPGLGLRLIYFSYDVKMKEKGDIPEGYSVSREKKERFSLILESASTNQTSMYLCASNRKPGQPYEQYFGPGTRLTVT.

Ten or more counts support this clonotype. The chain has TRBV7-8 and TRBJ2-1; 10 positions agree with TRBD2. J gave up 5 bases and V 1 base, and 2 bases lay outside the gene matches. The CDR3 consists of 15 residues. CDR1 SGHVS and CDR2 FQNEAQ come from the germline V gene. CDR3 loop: CASSLELAGNNEQFF. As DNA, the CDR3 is TGTGCCAGCAGCTTAGAACTAGCGGGAAACAATGAGCAGTTCTTC.

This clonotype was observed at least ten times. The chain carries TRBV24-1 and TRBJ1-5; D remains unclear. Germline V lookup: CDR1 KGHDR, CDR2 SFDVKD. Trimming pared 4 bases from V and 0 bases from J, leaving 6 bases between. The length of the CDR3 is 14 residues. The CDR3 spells CATSEATSNQPQHF. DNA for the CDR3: TGTGCCACCAGTGAAGCCACTAGCAATCAGCCCCAGCATTTT.

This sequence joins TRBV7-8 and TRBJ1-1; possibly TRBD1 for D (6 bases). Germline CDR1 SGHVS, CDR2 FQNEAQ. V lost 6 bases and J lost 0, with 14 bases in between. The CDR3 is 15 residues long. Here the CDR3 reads CASRSMTGMNTEAFF. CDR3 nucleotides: TGTGCCAGCAGATCGATGACAGGCATGAACACTGAAGCTTTCTTT.

The CDR3: CASSAGLAGSYEQYF. The CDR3 nucleotides read TGTGCCAGCAGCGCGGGACTAGCGGGCTCCTACGAGCAGTACTTC. J is TRBJ2-7 and V is TRBV9, with 12 bases aligning to TRBD2. The ends lost 3 bases at V and 0 bases at J; junction bases unmatched: 1. The CDR3 runs to 15 residues. CDR1 SGDLS and CDR2 YYNGEE come from the germline V gene.

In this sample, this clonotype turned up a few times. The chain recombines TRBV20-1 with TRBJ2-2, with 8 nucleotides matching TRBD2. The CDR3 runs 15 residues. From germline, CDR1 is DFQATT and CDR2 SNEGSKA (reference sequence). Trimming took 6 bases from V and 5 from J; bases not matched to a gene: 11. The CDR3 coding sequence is TGCAGTGCCGTCCGAAGCGGGAGAGGGACCGGGGAGCTGTTTTTT. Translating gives CSAVRSGRGTGELFF.

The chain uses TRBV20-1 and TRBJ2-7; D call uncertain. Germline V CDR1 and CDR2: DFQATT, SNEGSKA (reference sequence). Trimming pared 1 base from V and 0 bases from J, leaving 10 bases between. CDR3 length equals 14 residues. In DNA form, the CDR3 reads TGCAGTGCTAGAGGTCCTCGGAGCTCCTACGAGCAGTACTTC. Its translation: CSARGPRSSYEQYF.

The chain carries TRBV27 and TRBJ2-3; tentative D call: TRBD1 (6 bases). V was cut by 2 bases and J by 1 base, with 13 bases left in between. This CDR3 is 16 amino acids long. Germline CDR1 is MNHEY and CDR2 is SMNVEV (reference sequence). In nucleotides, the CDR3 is TGTGCCAGCAGTTTAACCGACAGGTGGGGCACAGATACGCAGTATTTT. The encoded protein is CASSLTDRWGTDTQYF.

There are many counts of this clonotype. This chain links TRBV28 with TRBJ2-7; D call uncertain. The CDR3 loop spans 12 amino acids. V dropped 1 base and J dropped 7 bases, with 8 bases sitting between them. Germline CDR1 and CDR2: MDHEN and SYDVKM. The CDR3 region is CASSLSGEEQYF. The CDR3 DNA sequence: TGTGCCAGCAGTTTATCGGGTGAGGAGCAGTACTTC.

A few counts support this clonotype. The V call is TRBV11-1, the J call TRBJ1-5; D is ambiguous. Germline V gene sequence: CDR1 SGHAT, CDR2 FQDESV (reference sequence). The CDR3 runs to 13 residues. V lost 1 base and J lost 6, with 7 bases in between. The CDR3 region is CASSLELGQPQHF. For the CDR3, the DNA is TGTGCCAGCAGCTTAGAACTAGGTCAGCCCCAGCATTTT.

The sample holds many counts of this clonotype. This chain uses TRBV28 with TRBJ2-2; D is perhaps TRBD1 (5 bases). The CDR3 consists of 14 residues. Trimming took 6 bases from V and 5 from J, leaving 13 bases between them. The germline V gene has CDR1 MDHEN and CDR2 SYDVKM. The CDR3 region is CASRGGAFTGELFF. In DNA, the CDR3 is TGTGCCAGCAGGGGTGGGGCGTTTACCGGGGAGCTGTTTTTT.

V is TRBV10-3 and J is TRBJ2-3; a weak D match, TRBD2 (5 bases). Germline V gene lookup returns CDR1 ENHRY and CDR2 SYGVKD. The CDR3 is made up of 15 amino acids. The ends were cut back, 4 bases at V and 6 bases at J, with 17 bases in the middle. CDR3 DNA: TGTGCCATCAGTGGCCGAGGGAGCCTTGATGATACGCAGTATTTT. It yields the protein CAISGRGSLDDTQYF.

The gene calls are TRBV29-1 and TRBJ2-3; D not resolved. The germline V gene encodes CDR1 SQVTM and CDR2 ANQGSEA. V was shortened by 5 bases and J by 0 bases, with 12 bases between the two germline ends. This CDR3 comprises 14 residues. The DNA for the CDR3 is TGCAGCGTTCCATTGATAACTAGCACAGATACGCAGTATTTT. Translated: CSVPLITSTDTQYF.

DNA for the CDR3: TGTGCCAGTAGTAAATTGTTGGGGAACCTGAACACTGAAGCTTTCTTT. Translated, it gives CASSKLLGNLNTEAFF. This rearrangement joins TRBV19 to TRBJ1-1; D unclear. Trimming took 4 bases from V and 0 from J, leaving 15 bases between them. CDR1 and CDR2 from the germline V gene are LNHDA and SQIVND (reference sequence). This CDR3 comprises 16 residues.

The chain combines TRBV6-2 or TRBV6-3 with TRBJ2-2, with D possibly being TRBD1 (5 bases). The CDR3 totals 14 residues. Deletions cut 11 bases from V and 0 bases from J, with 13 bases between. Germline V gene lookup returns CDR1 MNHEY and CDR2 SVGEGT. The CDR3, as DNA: TGTGCCCTCGGGCAGGGATCGAACACCGGGGAGCTGTTTTTT. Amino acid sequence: CALGQGSNTGELFF.

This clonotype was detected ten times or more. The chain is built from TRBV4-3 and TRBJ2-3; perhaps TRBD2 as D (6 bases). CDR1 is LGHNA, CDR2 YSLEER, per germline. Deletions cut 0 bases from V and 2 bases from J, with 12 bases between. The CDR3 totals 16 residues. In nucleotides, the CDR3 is TGCGCCAGCAGCCAAGATTGGGCGGGGTCCACAGATACGCAGTATTTT. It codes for CASSQDWAGSTDTQYF.

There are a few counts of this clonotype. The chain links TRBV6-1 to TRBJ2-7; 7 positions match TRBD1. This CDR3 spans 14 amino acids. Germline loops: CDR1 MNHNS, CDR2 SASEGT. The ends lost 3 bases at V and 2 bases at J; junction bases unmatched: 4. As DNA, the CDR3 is TGTGCCAGCAGTGACTGGACAGGAGCCTACGAGCAGTACTTC. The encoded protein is CASSDWTGAYEQYF.

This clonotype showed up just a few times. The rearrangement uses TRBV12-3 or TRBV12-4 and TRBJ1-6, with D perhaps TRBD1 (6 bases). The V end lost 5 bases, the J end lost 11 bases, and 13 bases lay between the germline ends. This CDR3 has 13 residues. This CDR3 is CASSPQGWPPLHF. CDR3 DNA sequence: TGTGCCAGCAGTCCTCAGGGGTGGCCACCCCTCCACTTT.

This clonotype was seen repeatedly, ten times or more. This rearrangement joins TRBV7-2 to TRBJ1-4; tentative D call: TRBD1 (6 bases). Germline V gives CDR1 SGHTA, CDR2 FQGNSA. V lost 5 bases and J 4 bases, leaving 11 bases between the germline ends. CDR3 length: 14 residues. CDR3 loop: CASSLSGVNEKLFF. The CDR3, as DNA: TGTGCCAGCAGCCTCTCAGGGGTTAATGAAAAACTGTTTTTT.

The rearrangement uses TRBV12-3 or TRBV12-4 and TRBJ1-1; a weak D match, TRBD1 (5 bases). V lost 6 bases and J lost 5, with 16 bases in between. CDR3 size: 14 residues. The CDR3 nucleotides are TGTGCCAGCAGGACCGGGACCACGGGGACTGAAGCTTTCTTT. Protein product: CASRTGTTGTEAFF.